This is a list of T cell receptor beta chains from one sample in a study of CD8 T cells in Susac syndrome. MiXCR, applied by TCRdb to the immunoSEQ multiplex PCR reads, yields one record per CDR3 protein. Of 250,000 to 350,000 distinct CDR3 sequences listed, about 88% are singletons. The material sequenced was CD8+ T cells from PBMCs. Receptor source: a human donor with multiple sclerosis. CDR3s include the opening cysteine and the closing phenylalanine or tryptophan. The D gene is left open where the match is weak. Clone size, where shown, is once, few, many, or a class for clones that have expanded.

J: TRBJ1-2; size: .; length: 18; D: .; V: TRBV7-9; CDR3: CASSSYELTAYGGYGYTF; DNA: TGTGCCAGCAGCTCCTACGAATTGACAGCCTATGGGGGCTATGGCTACACCTTC
J: TRBJ1-5; size: .; length: 14; D: .; V: TRBV20-1; CDR3: CSASNRASNQPQHF; DNA: TGCAGTGCTTCTAACAGGGCTAGCAATCAGCCCCAGCATTTT
J: TRBJ2-5; size: once; length: 14; D: .; V: TRBV7-9; CDR3: CASSLGGAQETQYF; DNA: TGTGCCAGCAGCCTCGGAGGGGCCCAAGAGACCCAGTACTTC
J: TRBJ2-7; size: few; length: 12; D: .; V: TRBV2; CDR3: CASRESRYEQYF; DNA: TGTGCCAGCCGGGAGAGCCGCTACGAGCAGTACTTC
J: TRBJ1-2; size: .; length: 13; D: TRBD1; V: TRBV27; CDR3: CASSRGQGYGYTF; DNA: TGTGCCAGCAGCAGGGGGCAGGGCTATGGCTACACCTTC
J: TRBJ2-1; size: .; length: 16; D: TRBD2; V: TRBV27; CDR3: CASSLGAGSSFDEQFF; DNA: TGTGCCAGCAGTTTGGGAGCGGGATCGTCATTTGATGAGCAGTTCTTC
J: TRBJ1-5; size: .; length: 16; D: .; V: TRBV6-6; CDR3: CASSYSPGASNQPQHF; DNA: TGTGCCAGCAGTTACTCGCCAGGGGCAAGCAATCAGCCCCAGCATTTT
J: TRBJ2-1; size: .; length: 17; D: .; V: TRBV14; CDR3: CASSQGTLELALGKQFF; DNA: TGTGCCAGCAGCCAAGGCACACTCGAACTAGCTTTGGGAAAGCAGTTCTTC
J: TRBJ2-7; size: .; length: 14; D: .; V: TRBV3-1; CDR3: CASSQELRFYEQYF; DNA: TGTGCCAGCAGCCAAGAACTACGGTTCTACGAGCAGTACTTC
J: TRBJ1-1; size: .; length: 15; D: .; V: TRBV14; CDR3: CASSQGGGSDDEAFF; DNA: TGTGCCAGCAGCCAAGGCGGGGGTAGTGATGATGAAGCTTTCTTT
J: TRBJ2-1; size: .; length: 15; D: TRBD2; V: TRBV7-9; CDR3: CASSLSRSGGNEQFF; DNA: TGTGCCAGCAGCTTGTCGAGGAGCGGGGGAAATGAGCAGTTCTTC
J: TRBJ2-7; size: once; length: 15; D: TRBD2; V: TRBV6-1; CDR3: CASSEGLAGADEQYF; DNA: TGTGCCAGCAGTGAAGGCCTAGCGGGAGCAGACGAGCAGTACTTC